Reported below is one T cell receptor (beta chain). This beta chain is an off-target read within a library intended for alpha chains, so its frequency means little. The data derive from a study of spatial heterogeneity in lung cancer. The presence of a unique molecular identifier marked each TCR cDNA molecule. TCRdb processed the 5' RACE reads anew with MiXCR; each CDR3 protein has one entry. The sample yields 9,500 to 15,000 distinct CDR3 sequences, approximately 6.2% seen once. CDR3 length: 17 residues. Germline V gene data show CDR1 as SGHNT and CDR2 as YENEEA. Trimming left V 1 base short and J 3 bases short, with 15 bases between. The time point: sample taken at primary tumor resection. Sequencing was performed on whole RNA extracted from tumor and nontumor lung tissue, or from frozen PBMC, and the material was left unsorted. Just over 70 TRACERx patients with early, untreated non-small cell lung cancer donated samples.

The V gene is TRBV11-3, the J gene TRBJ2-2; a possible D gene is TRBD1 (5 bases). The sequencing used normal lung tissue next to the tumor, collected at surgery. The sequence derives from a male donor with early-stage non-small cell lung cancer. DNA for the CDR3: TGTGCCAGCAGCTTAGTGGGGCCAGGGATTGACACCGGGGAGCTGTTTTTT. Translation gives CASSLVGPGIDTGELFF. The full variable domain, in which reference TRBV11-3 and TRBJ2-2 provide the parts outside the CDR3, is EAGVVQSPRYKIIEKKQPVAFWCNPISGHNTLYWYLQNLGQGPELLIRYENEEAVDDSQLPKDRFSAERLKGVDSTLKIQPAELGDSAVYLCASSLVGPGIDTGELFFGEGSRLTVL.